This TCR beta chain comes out of a study of blood T cell repertoires in COVID-19. In the study overall: The United States, Italy and Spain provided the acute and convalescent COVID-19 samples. Sources were T cells, B-cell-depleted T cells, or PBMCs; the material itself was cDNA or gDNA.

Authors' analysis steps: From reference gene primer amplification, estimates of nucleated cell counts were derived. TCRdb's table, derived via immunoSEQ multiplex PCR, lists solely in-frame clones and lacks some. The DNA gave D and trimming, while V, J and clone size come from that table. The top ten clones hold 4.7% of a sample with about 240,000 clones, 65% to 90% of them seen once. What was sequenced was peripheral blood. The sequence was obtained from a woman aged 70 to 79 with acute or convalescent COVID-19.

The CDR3: CASSVDPLPRYSSLHF. The CDR3 nucleotides read TGTGCCAGCAGCGTAGATCCACTGCCTCGGTATAGTTCCCTCCACTTT. The V gene is TRBV9, the J gene TRBJ1-6; D is uncertain. CDR3 length: 16 amino acids. Germline V gives CDR1 SGDLS, CDR2 YYNGEE. V lost 0 bases to trimming and J lost 14 bases, with 21 bases between them. Full variable domain (outside the CDR3, taken from reference TRBV9 and TRBJ1-6): DSGVTQTPKHLITATGQRVTLRCSPRSGDLSVYWYQQSLDQGLQFLIQYYNGEERAKGNILERFSAQQFPDLHSELNLSSLELGDSALYFCASSVDPLPRYSSLHFGNGTRLTVT.